This T cell receptor (beta chain) is drawn from a study of blood T cell repertoires in COVID-19. In the study overall: There were acute and convalescent COVID-19 samples, and they came from the United States, Italy and Spain. T cells, B-cell-depleted T cells, or PBMCs provided the cDNA or gDNA that served as material.

The CDR3 is made up of 13 amino acids. Trimming removed 1 base from V and 4 bases from J, with 5 bases in between. In the original workflow: Estimates of nucleated cell counts were drawn from the amplification of reference gene primers. Only in-frame clones appear in the TCRdb table, and some are missing; sequencing was by immunoSEQ multiplex PCR. The V and J calls and clone size were taken over from that table, and D and trimming were inferred from the DNA. Seen here are some 170,000 clones, 75% to 90% observed once, and the top ten hold roughly a tenth. The sequenced sample consisted of peripheral blood. The rearrangement joins TRBV12-3 or TRBV12-4 to TRBJ1-5, with D perhaps matching TRBD1 (5 bases). This TCR came from a human donor in a cohort sampled during active COVID-19. In DNA, the CDR3 is TGTGCCAGCAGTTTAGGGACAAATCAGCCCCAGCATTTT. Translation gives CASSLGTNQPQHF.